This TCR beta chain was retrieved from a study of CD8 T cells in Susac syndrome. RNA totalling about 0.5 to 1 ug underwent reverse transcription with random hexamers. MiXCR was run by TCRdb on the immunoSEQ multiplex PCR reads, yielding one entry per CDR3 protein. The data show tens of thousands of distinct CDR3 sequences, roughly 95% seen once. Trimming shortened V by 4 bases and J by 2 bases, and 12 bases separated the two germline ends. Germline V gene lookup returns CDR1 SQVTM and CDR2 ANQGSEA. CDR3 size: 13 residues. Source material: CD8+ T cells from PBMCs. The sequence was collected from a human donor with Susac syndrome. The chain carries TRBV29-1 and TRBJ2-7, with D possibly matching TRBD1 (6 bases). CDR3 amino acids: CSVVGGSTYEQYF. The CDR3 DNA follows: TGCAGCGTTGTAGGGGGATCCACCTACGAGCAGTACTTC.